The clone carrying this TCR beta chain was seen repeatedly, ten times or more. The entry originates in a study of neurological immune-mediated disorders. The CDR3 is 15 amino acids. Looked up from germline, CDR1 is SGHRS and CDR2 is YFSETQ. With 4 bases removed from V and 2 bases from J, the gap between germline ends came to 10 bases. Described time point: longitudinal time-point 1 (baseline). A 10-nucleotide random UMI tagged transcripts in template-switch 5'RACE cDNA synthesis. Sequencing runs each yielded over 160 million TCR-beta sequences from 15-18 subjects. MiXCR, applied by TCRdb to the 5' RACE reads, yields one record per CDR3 protein. The table has 55,000 to 75,000 distinct CDR3 sequences, roughly an eighth seen once.

The TCR originated in a female donor with HTLV-1-associated myelopathy (HAM/TSP). Input material: PBMCs. The rearrangement links TRBV5-1 to TRBJ2-6, with a weak D call TRBD1 (6 bases). The CDR3 nucleotides are TGCGCCAGCAGCCTCGAGGGGGCTGGGGCCAACGTCCTGACTTTC. The encoded protein is CASSLEGAGANVLTF.